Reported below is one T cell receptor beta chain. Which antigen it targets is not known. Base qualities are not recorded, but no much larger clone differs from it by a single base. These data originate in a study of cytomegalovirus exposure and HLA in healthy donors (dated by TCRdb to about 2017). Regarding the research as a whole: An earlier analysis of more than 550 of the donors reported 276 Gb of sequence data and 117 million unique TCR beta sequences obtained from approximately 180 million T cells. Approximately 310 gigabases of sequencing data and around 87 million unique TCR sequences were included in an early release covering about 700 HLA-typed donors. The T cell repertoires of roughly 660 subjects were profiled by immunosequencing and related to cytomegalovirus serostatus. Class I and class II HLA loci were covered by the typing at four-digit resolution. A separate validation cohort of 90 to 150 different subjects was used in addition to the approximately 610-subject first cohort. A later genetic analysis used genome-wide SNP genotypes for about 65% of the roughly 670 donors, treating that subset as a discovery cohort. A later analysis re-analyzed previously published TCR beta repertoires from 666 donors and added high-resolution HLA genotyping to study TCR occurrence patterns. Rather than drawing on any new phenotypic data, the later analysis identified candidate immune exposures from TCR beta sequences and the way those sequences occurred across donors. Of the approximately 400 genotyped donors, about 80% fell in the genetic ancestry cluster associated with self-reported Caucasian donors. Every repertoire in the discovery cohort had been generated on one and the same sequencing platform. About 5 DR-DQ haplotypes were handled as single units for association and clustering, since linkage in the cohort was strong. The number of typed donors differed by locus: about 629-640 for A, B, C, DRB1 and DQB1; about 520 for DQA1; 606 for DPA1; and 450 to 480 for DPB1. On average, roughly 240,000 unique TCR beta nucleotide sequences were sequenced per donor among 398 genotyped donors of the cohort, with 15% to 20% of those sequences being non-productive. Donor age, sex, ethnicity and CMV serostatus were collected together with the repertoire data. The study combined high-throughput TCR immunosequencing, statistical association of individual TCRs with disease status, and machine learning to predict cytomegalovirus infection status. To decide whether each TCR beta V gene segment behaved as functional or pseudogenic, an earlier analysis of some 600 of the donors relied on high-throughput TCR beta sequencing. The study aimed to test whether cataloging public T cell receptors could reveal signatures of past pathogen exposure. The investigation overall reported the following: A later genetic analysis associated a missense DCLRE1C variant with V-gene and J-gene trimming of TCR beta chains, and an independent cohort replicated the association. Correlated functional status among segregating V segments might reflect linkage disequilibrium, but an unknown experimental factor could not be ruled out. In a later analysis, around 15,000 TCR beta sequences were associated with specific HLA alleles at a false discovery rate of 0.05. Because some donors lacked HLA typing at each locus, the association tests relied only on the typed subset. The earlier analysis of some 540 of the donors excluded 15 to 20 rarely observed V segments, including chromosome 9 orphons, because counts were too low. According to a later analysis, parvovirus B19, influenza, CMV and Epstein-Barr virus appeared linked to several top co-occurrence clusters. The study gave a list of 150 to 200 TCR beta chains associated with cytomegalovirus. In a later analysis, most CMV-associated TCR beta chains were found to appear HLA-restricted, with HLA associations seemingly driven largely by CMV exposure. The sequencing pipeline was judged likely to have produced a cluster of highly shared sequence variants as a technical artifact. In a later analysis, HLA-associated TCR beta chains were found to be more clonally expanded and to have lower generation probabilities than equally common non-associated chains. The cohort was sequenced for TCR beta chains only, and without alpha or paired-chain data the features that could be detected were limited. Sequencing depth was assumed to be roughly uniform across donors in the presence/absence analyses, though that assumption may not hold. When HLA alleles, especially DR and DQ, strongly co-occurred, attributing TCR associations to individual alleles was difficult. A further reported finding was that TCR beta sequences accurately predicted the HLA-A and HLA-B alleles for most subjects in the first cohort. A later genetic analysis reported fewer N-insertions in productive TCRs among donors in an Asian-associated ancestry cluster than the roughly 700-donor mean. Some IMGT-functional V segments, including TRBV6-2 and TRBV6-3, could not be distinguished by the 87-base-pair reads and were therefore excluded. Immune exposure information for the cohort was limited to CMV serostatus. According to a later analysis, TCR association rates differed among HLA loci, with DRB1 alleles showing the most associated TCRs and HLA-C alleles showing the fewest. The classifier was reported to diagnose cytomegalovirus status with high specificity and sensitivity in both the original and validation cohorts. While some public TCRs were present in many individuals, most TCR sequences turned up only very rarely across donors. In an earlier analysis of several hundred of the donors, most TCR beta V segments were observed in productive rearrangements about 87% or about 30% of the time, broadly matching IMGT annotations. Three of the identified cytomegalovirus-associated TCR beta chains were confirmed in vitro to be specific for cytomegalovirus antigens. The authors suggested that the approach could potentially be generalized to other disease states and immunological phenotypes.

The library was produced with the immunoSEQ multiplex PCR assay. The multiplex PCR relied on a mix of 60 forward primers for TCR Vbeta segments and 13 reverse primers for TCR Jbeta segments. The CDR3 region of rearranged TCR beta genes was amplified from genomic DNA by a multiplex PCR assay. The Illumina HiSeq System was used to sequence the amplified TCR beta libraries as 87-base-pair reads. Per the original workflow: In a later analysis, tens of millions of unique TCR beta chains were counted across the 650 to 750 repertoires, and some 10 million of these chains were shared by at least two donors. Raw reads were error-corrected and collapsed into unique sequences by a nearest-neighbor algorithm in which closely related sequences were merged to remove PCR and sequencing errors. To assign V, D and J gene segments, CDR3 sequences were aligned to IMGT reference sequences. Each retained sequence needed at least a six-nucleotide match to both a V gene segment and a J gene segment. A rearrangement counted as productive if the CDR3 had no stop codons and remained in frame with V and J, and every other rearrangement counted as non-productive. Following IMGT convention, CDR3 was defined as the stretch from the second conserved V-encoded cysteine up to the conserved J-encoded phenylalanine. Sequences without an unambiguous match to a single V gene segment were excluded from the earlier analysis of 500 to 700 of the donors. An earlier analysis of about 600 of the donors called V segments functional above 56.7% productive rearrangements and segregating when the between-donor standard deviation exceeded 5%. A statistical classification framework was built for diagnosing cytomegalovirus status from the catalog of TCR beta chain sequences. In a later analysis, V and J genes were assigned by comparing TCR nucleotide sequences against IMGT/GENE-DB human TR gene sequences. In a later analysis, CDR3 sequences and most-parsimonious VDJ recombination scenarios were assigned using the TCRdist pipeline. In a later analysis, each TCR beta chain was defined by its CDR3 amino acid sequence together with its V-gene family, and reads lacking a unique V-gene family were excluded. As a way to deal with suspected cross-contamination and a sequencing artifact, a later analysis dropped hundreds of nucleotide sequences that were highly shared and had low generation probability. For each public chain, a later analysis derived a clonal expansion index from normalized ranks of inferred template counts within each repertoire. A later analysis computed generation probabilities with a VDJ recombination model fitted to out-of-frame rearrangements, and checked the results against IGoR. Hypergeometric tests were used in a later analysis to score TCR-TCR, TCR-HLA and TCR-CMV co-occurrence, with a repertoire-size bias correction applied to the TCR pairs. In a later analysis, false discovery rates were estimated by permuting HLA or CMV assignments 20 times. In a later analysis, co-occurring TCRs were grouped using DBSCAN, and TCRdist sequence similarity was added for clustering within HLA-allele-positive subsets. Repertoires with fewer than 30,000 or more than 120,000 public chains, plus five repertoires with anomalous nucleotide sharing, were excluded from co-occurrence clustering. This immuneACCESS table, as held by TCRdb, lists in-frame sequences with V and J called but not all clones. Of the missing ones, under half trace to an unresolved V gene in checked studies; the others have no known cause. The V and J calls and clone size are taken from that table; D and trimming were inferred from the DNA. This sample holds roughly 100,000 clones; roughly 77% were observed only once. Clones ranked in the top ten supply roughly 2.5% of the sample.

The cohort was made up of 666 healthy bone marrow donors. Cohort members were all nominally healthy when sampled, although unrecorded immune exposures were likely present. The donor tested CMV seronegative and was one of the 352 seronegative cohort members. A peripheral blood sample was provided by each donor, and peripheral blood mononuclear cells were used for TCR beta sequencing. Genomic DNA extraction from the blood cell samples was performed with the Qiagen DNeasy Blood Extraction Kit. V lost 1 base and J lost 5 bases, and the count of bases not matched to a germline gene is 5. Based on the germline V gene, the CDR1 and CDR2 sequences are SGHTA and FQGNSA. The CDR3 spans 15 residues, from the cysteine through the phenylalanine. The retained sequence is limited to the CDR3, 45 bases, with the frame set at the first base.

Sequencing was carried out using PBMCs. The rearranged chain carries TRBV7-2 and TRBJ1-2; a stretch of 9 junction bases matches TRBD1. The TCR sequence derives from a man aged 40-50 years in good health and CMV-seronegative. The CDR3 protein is CASSLGDRVGYGYTF. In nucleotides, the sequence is TGTGCCAGCAGCTTAGGGGACAGGGTTGGGTATGGCTACACCTTC.